Following are 8 T cell receptor beta chains from one sample sequenced in a study of T cell repertoires in cytomegalovirus infection. One entry per CDR3 protein, called by TCRdb with MiXCR from the reads. The sample records 200,000 to 300,000 distinct CDR3 sequences, around 9% being singletons. The material sequenced was PBMCs. All receptors come from a human donor in good health (CMV status not recorded). Some clones in this sample may be carry-over from other donors' samples.

This clonotype showed up many times. The V and J genes are TRBV4-1 and TRBJ2-2, with 8 bases identical to TRBD1. CDR3 length: 17 residues. Trimming took 0 bases from V and 5 from J; bases not matched to a gene: 8. Germline CDR1 MGHRA, CDR2 YSYEKL. In nucleotides, the CDR3 is TGCGCCAGCAGCCAAGATCTTCTCAGGGGGCGGACCGGGGAGCTGTTTTTT. The encoded protein is CASSQDLLRGRTGELFF.

This chain links TRBV9 with TRBJ1-1; no firm D call. Germline assignment: CDR1 SGDLS and CDR2 YYNGEE. V lost 0 bases and J lost 3, with 18 bases in between. There are 17 residues in the CDR3. CDR3 in DNA: TGTGCCAGCAGCGTAGCTTTGGGCGGGGTACCTCACACTGAAGCTTTCTTT. This encodes CASSVALGGVPHTEAFF. Supplemented by reference TRBV9 and TRBJ1-1, the full variable domain reads DSGVTQTPKHLITATGQRVTLRCSPRSGDLSVYWYQQSLDQGLQFLIQYYNGEERAKGNILERFSAQQFPDLHSELNLSSLELGDSALYFCASSVALGGVPHTEAFFGQGTRLTVV.

At least ten counts were recorded for this clonotype. The chain carries TRBV4-3 and TRBJ2-3, with TRBD1 matching 11 bases. The V gene end was trimmed by 1 base and the J gene end by 3 bases; junction bases not matched to a gene: 3. The CDR3 spans 16 residues. The germline V gene encodes CDR1 LGHNA and CDR2 YSLEER. The CDR3 coding sequence is TGCGCCAGCAGCCAAGGGGACAGGGGGTGGACAGATACGCAGTATTTT. Encoded protein: CASSQGDRGWTDTQYF.

This clonotype was recorded many times. The rearrangement joins TRBV7-8 to TRBJ2-7; 7 bases agree with TRBD1. The CDR3 is 19 amino acids. After removal of 2 bases from V and 2 bases from J, the junction contained 18 bases not matched to a gene. Germline V lookup: CDR1 SGHVS, CDR2 FQNEAQ. The CDR3 DNA reads TGTGCCAGCAGCTTAAAAACCCCCGCGTTTGGGCAGGGGGCCTACGAGCAGTACTTC. Protein product: CASSLKTPAFGQGAYEQYF. Full variable domain (remainder filled in from reference TRBV7-8 and TRBJ2-7): GAGVSQSPRYKVAKRGQDVALRCDPISGHVSLFWYQQALGQGPEFLTYFQNEAQLDKSGLPSDRFFAERPEGSVSTLKIQRTQQEDSAVYLCASSLKTPAFGQGAYEQYFGPGTRLTVT.

In this sample, this clonotype turned up many times. This chain joins TRBV7-3 and TRBJ2-2; possible D gene TRBD2, 6 bases. Trimming left V 4 bases short and J 5 bases short, with 17 bases between. From germline, CDR1 is SGHTA and CDR2 FQGTGA. The CDR3 sequence is 16 residues long. The CDR3 reads CASSYDPGVKTGELFF. CDR3 DNA sequence: TGTGCCAGCAGCTATGACCCGGGGGTAAAAACCGGGGAGCTGTTTTTT.

This sequence joins TRBV6-5 and TRBJ1-2; D is undetermined. Germline CDR1 reads MNHEY; CDR2 reads SVGAGI. Trimming pared 2 bases from V and 8 bases from J, leaving 12 bases between. This CDR3 comprises 13 residues. The CDR3, as DNA: TGTGCCAGCAGTTACCCGGGAGGGAACGGCTACACCTTC. Translation gives CASSYPGGNGYTF.

This clonotype has a count of ten or more. This chain links TRBV7-9 with TRBJ2-1; no clear D gene. The CDR3 totals 14 residues. Germline CDR1 reads SEHNR; CDR2 reads FQNEAQ (reference sequence). Trimming took 1 base from V and 0 from J, leaving 4 bases between them. The CDR3 nucleotides are TGTGCCAGCAGCTTAGAGGACTCCTACAATGAGCAGTTCTTC. Its protein is CASSLEDSYNEQFF.

This clonotype was seen many times. The chain carries TRBV5-1 and TRBJ1-2; D is ambiguous. V gave up 0 bases and J gave up 6 bases, with 15 bases separating them. Germline CDR1 and CDR2: SGHRS and YFSETQ. This CDR3 spans 15 amino acids. This CDR3 is CASSLEGKPIDGYTF. As DNA, the CDR3 is TGCGCCAGCAGCTTGGAAGGCAAACCGATAGATGGCTACACCTTC.